The clone carrying this T cell receptor (beta chain) has at least ten counts. What it recognizes is unknown. Axillary draining lymph nodes of breast cancer patients supplied the node samples. This specimen comes from a study of breast tumors, draining lymph nodes, adjacent tissues. This CDR3 spans 16 amino acids. V shed 5 bases, J shed 8 bases, and the junction held 13 bases outside the gene matches. The germline gives CDR1 SGHVS, CDR2 FQNEAQ. MiXCR, applied by TCRdb to the multiplex PCR reads, yields one record per CDR3 protein. The data hold some 170,000 distinct CDR3 sequences, with 25% to 40% observed a single time. The study, taken as a whole, reports: Compared with basal-like, luminal-like tumors shared significantly more repertoire with nontumor tissue.

Sequenced input: axillary lymph node tissue. The clonotype comes from a female donor with breast cancer. Some clones in this sample may be carry-over from other donors' samples. The gene calls are TRBV7-8 and TRBJ1-2, with 11 bases matching TRBD1. The CDR3 region has the DNA TGTGCCAGCAGCCTCGGAAGGACAGGGGGCACGGGGGGCTACACCTTC. Its translation: CASSLGRTGGTGGYTF.